A selection of T cell receptor beta chains follows, all from one sample in a study of blood T cell repertoires in COVID-19. The repertoire was sequenced with immunoSEQ multiplex PCR; TCRdb's copy has only in-frame clones and lacks some. The sample consists of roughly 220,000 clones, 70% to 90% of them appearing once. Input material: peripheral blood. Receptors originate from a middle-aged man who had recovered from COVID-19. Each CDR3 is given with its conserved first and last residue. D genes are given only for firm matches. Rows give clone size only sometimes, using once, few, many, or a class for an expanded clone.

V gene: TRBV9
D gene: TRBD1
J gene: TRBJ2-3
clone size: -
CDR3 protein: CASSAANRGRLADTQYF
CDR3 DNA: TGTGCCAGCAGCGCTGCAAACAGGGGGCGCCTTGCAGATACGCAGTATTTT

V gene: TRBV4-1
D gene: TRBD1
J gene: TRBJ1-1
clone size: -
CDR3 protein: CASSHVQGKAFF
CDR3 DNA: TGCGCCAGCAGCCATGTACAGGGGAAAGCTTTCTTT

V gene: TRBV18
D gene: TRBD1
J gene: TRBJ2-1
clone size: once
CDR3 protein: CASSQQPGGYEQFF
CDR3 DNA: TGTGCCAGCTCTCAACAACCAGGGGGCTATGAGCAGTTCTTC

V gene: TRBV6-1
D gene: TRBD2
J gene: TRBJ2-3
clone size: -
CDR3 protein: CASSDRFSGLAVTDTQYF
CDR3 DNA: TGTGCCAGCAGTGATCGATTTTCGGGACTAGCGGTCACAGATACGCAGTATTTT

V gene: TRBV28
D gene: TRBD1
J gene: TRBJ1-3
clone size: -
CDR3 protein: CASSFKRRDRISGNTIYF
CDR3 DNA: TGTGCCAGCAGTTTTAAAAGAAGGGACAGAATCTCTGGAAACACCATATATTTT

V gene: TRBV7-9
D gene: -
J gene: TRBJ2-3
clone size: -
CDR3 protein: CASSWRRDRTDTQYF
CDR3 DNA: TGTGCCAGCAGCTGGAGGCGGGACCGCACAGATACGCAGTATTTT

V gene: TRBV24-1
D gene: TRBD1
J gene: TRBJ2-7
clone size: -
CDR3 protein: CATSDPTHRGIYEQYF
CDR3 DNA: TGTGCCACCAGTGATCCAACCCACAGGGGTATTTACGAGCAGTACTTC

V gene: TRBV19
D gene: -
J gene: TRBJ2-3
clone size: -
CDR3 protein: CASSIAPPQRFTQYF
CDR3 DNA: TGTGCCAGTAGTATAGCTCCTCCACAGCGGTTTACGCAGTATTTT

V gene: TRBV30
D gene: -
J gene: TRBJ1-5
clone size: -
CDR3 protein: CAWSLGERSNQPQHF
CDR3 DNA: TGTGCCTGGAGCTTGGGTGAGAGGAGCAATCAGCCCCAGCATTTT

V gene: TRBV6-5
D gene: -
J gene: TRBJ2-7
clone size: -
CDR3 protein: CASRYDSYEQYF
CDR3 DNA: TGTGCCAGCAGGTATGACAGCTACGAGCAGTACTTC

V gene: TRBV28
D gene: -
J gene: TRBJ1-5
clone size: once
CDR3 protein: CASGAGVGQPQHF
CDR3 DNA: TGTGCCAGCGGGGCAGGGGTGGGTCAGCCCCAGCATTTT

V gene: TRBV28
D gene: TRBD1
J gene: TRBJ1-5
clone size: -
CDR3 protein: CASTSSGTGVQPQHF
CDR3 DNA: TGTGCCAGCACTTCGTCCGGGACAGGGGTTCAGCCCCAGCATTTT

V gene: TRBV5-1
D gene: TRBD2
J gene: TRBJ2-7
clone size: few
CDR3 protein: CASSPTSGRRTYEQYF
CDR3 DNA: TGCGCCAGCAGCCCGACTAGCGGGAGACGAACCTACGAGCAGTACTTC

V gene: TRBV5-1
D gene: TRBD1
J gene: TRBJ2-2
clone size: -
CDR3 protein: CASSLYSTGETGELFF
CDR3 DNA: TGCGCCAGCAGCTTGTATAGTACAGGGGAAACCGGGGAGCTGTTTTTT

V gene: TRBV30
D gene: TRBD2
J gene: TRBJ2-5
clone size: -
CDR3 protein: CAWSVGGGHQETQYF
CDR3 DNA: TGTGCCTGGAGTGTGGGGGGAGGGCACCAAGAGACCCAGTACTTC

V gene: TRBV2
D gene: TRBD2
J gene: TRBJ2-1
clone size: -
CDR3 protein: CATRASGRTGEQFF
CDR3 DNA: TGTGCCACCAGGGCTAGCGGGAGAACGGGTGAGCAGTTCTTC

V gene: TRBV3-1/TRBV3-2
D gene: -
J gene: TRBJ2-5
clone size: -
CDR3 protein: CASSQPGHRTYQETQYF
CDR3 DNA: TGTGCCAGCAGCCAACCGGGACACAGAACGTACCAAGAGACCCAGTACTTC

V gene: TRBV6-5
D gene: TRBD1
J gene: TRBJ2-7
clone size: -
CDR3 protein: CASSYSGTEYEQYF
CDR3 DNA: TGTGCCAGCAGTTACTCCGGGACAGAATACGAGCAGTACTTC

V gene: TRBV28
D gene: -
J gene: TRBJ1-2
clone size: -
CDR3 protein: CASSSRGGANYGYTF
CDR3 DNA: TGTGCCAGCAGTTCACGGGGCGGGGCAAACTATGGCTACACCTTC

V gene: TRBV27
D gene: -
J gene: TRBJ1-6
clone size: once
CDR3 protein: CASSLWTAANSPLHF
CDR3 DNA: TGTGCCAGCAGTCTATGGACAGCTGCAAATTCACCCCTCCACTTT

V gene: TRBV28
D gene: -
J gene: TRBJ2-3
clone size: -
CDR3 protein: CASRVARDTQYF
CDR3 DNA: TGTGCCAGCAGAGTGGCTCGAGATACGCAGTATTTT

V gene: TRBV7-9
D gene: -
J gene: TRBJ1-4
clone size: -
CDR3 protein: CASSLGGGNEKLFF
CDR3 DNA: TGTGCCAGCAGCTTAGGGGGCGGCAATGAAAAACTGTTTTTT

V gene: TRBV10-3
D gene: -
J gene: TRBJ2-6
clone size: -
CDR3 protein: CAISEFGLNSGANVLTF
CDR3 DNA: TGTGCCATCAGTGAGTTTGGACTAAACTCTGGGGCCAACGTCCTGACTTTC

V gene: TRBV10-1
D gene: TRBD1
J gene: TRBJ2-7
clone size: -
CDR3 protein: CASSEPRDSFDEQYF
CDR3 DNA: TGCGCCAGCAGTGAGCCACGGGACAGTTTCGACGAGCAGTACTTC

V gene: TRBV6-2/TRBV6-3
D gene: -
J gene: TRBJ2-7
clone size: -
CDR3 protein: CASSSYRGEQYF
CDR3 DNA: TGTGCCAGCAGTTCTTATAGGGGGGAGCAGTACTTC

V gene: TRBV30
D gene: -
J gene: TRBJ1-3
clone size: once
CDR3 protein: CAWAAALSGNTIYF
CDR3 DNA: TGTGCCTGGGCTGCGGCACTTAGTGGAAACACCATATATTTT

V gene: TRBV2
D gene: TRBD1
J gene: TRBJ1-3
clone size: -
CDR3 protein: CASSLLTGGVGNTIYF
CDR3 DNA: TGTGCCAGCAGTCTACTGACAGGGGGCGTCGGAAACACCATATATTTT

V gene: TRBV7-9
D gene: -
J gene: TRBJ2-7
clone size: few
CDR3 protein: CASSSGVGLREQYF
CDR3 DNA: TGTGCCAGCAGCTCGGGAGTGGGTTTGCGCGAGCAGTACTTC

V gene: TRBV4-2
D gene: -
J gene: TRBJ2-7
clone size: -
CDR3 protein: CASSQDRDEQYF
CDR3 DNA: TGTGCCAGCAGCCAAGACAGGGACGAGCAGTACTTC

V gene: TRBV2
D gene: TRBD1
J gene: TRBJ1-4
clone size: -
CDR3 protein: CAGRDRGLDEKLFF
CDR3 DNA: TGTGCCGGTAGAGACAGGGGGCTTGATGAAAAACTGTTTTTT

V gene: TRBV18
D gene: TRBD2
J gene: TRBJ2-3
clone size: -
CDR3 protein: CASSPASGPTDTQYF
CDR3 DNA: TGTGCCAGCTCACCGGCTAGCGGACCCACAGATACGCAGTATTTT

V gene: TRBV27
D gene: -
J gene: TRBJ2-2
clone size: -
CDR3 protein: CASSFLTGELFF
CDR3 DNA: TGTGCCAGCAGTTTCCTCACCGGGGAGCTGTTTTTT

V gene: TRBV6-1
D gene: TRBD2
J gene: TRBJ2-1
clone size: once
CDR3 protein: CASSEHGRESDYNEQFF
CDR3 DNA: TGTGCCAGCAGTGAACACGGGCGGGAGTCGGACTACAATGAGCAGTTCTTC

V gene: TRBV5-1
D gene: TRBD1
J gene: TRBJ1-4
clone size: -
CDR3 protein: CASSVGQAATNEKLFF
CDR3 DNA: TGCGCCAGCAGCGTGGGACAGGCCGCAACTAATGAAAAACTGTTTTTT

V gene: TRBV12-1
D gene: -
J gene: TRBJ1-2
clone size: -
CDR3 protein: CASSSATGCGYGYTF
CDR3 DNA: TGTGCCAGCAGCTCGGCGACAGGGTGCGGGTATGGCTACACCTTC

V gene: TRBV6-5
D gene: -
J gene: TRBJ1-4
clone size: -
CDR3 protein: CASSYTGFNEKLFF
CDR3 DNA: TGTGCCAGCAGTTACACAGGATTTAATGAAAAACTGTTTTTT